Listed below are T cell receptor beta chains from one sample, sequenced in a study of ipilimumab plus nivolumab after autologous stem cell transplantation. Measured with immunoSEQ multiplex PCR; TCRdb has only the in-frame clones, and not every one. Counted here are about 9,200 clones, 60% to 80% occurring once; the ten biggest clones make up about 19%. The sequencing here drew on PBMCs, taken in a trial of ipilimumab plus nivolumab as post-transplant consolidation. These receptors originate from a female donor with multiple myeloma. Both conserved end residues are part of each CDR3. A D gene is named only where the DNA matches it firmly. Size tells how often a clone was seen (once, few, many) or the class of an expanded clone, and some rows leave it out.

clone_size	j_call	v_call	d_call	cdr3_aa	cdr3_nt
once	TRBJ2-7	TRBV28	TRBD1	CASTGTGVTYEQYF	TGTGCCAGCACCGGGACAGGGGTCACCTACGAGCAGTACTTC
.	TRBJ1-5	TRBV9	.	CASSDGGANQPQHF	TGTGCCAGCAGCGACGGCGGAGCCAATCAGCCCCAGCATTTT
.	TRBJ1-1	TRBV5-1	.	CASTTEEGNTEAFF	TGCGCCAGCACGACGGAGGAGGGTAACACTGAAGCTTTCTTT
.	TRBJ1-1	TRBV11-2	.	CASSLVGLGSTEAFF	TGTGCCAGCAGCTTAGTAGGGTTGGGCAGTACTGAAGCTTTCTTT
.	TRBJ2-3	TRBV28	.	CASSWRAGVPTDTQYF	TGTGCCAGCAGTTGGCGGGCAGGGGTACCCACAGATACGCAGTATTTT
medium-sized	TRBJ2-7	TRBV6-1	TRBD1	CASSGGQGINEQYF	TGTGCCAGCAGTGGGGGACAGGGGATCAACGAGCAGTACTTC
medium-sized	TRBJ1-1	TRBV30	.	CAWSIIRNTEAFF	TGTGCCTGGAGTATTATTCGGAACACTGAAGCTTTCTTT
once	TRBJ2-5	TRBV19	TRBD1	CASSRDRGETQYF	TGTGCCAGTAGCCGGGACAGGGGAGAGACCCAGTACTTC
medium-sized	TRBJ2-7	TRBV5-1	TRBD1	CASSLEAGGSYEQYF	TGCGCCAGCAGCTTGGAGGCAGGGGGCAGCTACGAGCAGTACTTC
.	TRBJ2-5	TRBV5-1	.	CASSTQGGREETQYF	TGCGCCAGCAGCACTCAGGGTGGAAGGGAAGAGACCCAGTACTTC
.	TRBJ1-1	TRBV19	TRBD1	CASRLGTGESRTEAFF	TGTGCCAGTAGACTCGGGACAGGCGAATCGAGGACTGAAGCTTTCTTT
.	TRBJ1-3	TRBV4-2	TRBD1	CASSPGTGWGSGNTIYF	TGTGCCAGCAGCCCAGGGACAGGTTGGGGCTCTGGAAACACCATATATTTT
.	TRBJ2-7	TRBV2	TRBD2	CASSELTSGRSEQYF	TGTGCCAGCAGTGAACTGACTAGCGGGAGGTCGGAGCAGTACTTC
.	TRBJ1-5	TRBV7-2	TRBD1	CASSTQTGPQPQHF	TGTGCCAGCAGCACCCAGACAGGGCCTCAGCCCCAGCATTTT
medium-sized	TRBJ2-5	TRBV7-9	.	CASSSTSWGETQYF	TGTGCCAGCAGCTCGACGTCGTGGGGAGAGACCCAGTACTTC
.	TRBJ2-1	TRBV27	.	CASSFPNNEQFF	TGTGCCAGCAGTTTCCCCAACAATGAGCAGTTCTTC
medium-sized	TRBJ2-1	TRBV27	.	CASSLSLEGWWEQFF	TGTGCCAGCAGTTTATCGTTGGAGGGCTGGTGGGAGCAGTTCTTC
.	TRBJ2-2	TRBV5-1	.	CASRGGTTGELFF	TGCGCCAGCCGGGGCGGTACCACCGGGGAGCTGTTTTTT
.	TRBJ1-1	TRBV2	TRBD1	CASKPGQGVEAFF	TGTGCCAGCAAGCCGGGACAGGGAGTTGAAGCTTTCTTT
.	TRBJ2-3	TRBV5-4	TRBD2	CASSPAGASTDTQYF	TGTGCCAGCAGCCCAGCGGGAGCAAGCACAGATACGCAGTATTTT
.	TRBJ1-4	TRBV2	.	CASSGINEKLFF	TGTGCCAGCAGCGGAATAAATGAAAAACTGTTTTTT
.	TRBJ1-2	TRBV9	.	CASSVGTNYGYTF	TGTGCCAGCAGCGTAGGGACTAACTATGGCTACACCTTC
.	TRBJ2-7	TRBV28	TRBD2	CASLSGTTYEQYF	TGTGCCAGCTTATCCGGGACTACCTACGAGCAGTACTTC
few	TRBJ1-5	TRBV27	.	CASSSNMGGFNQPQHF	TGTGCCAGCAGTTCTAACATGGGGGGGTTCAATCAGCCCCAGCATTTT
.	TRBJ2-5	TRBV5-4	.	CASSRGLRGFETQYF	TGTGCCAGCAGCCGGGGCCTCAGGGGTTTCGAGACCCAGTACTTC
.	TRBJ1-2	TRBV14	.	CASSQAINYGYTF	TGTGCCAGCAGCCAAGCCATTAACTATGGCTACACCTTC
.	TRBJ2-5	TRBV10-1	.	CASQGDQETQYF	TGCGCCAGCCAGGGTGATCAAGAGACCCAGTACTTC
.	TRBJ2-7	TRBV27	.	CASSEGPPAFLSSYEQYF	TGTGCCAGCAGCGAGGGACCCCCAGCCTTCTTAAGCTCCTACGAGCAGTACTTC
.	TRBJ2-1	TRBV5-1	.	CASSWNDRSFGSYNEQFF	TGCGCCAGCAGCTGGAATGACAGGTCCTTCGGCTCCTACAATGAGCAGTTCTTC
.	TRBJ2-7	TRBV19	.	CASRAAASYEQYF	TGTGCCAGTAGGGCGGCTGCCTCCTACGAGCAGTACTTC
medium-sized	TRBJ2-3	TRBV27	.	CASSFVGSTDTQYF	TGTGCCAGCAGTTTCGTGGGGAGCACAGATACGCAGTATTTT
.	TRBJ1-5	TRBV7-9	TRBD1	CASSWTGDGQPQHF	TGTGCCAGCAGCTGGACAGGGGATGGTCAGCCCCAGCATTTT
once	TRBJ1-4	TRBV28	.	CASTPPRGKLFF	TGTGCCAGCACACCACCCAGAGGGAAACTGTTTTTT
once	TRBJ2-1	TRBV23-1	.	CASSQYASRRSYNEQFF	TGCGCCAGCAGTCAATATGCGTCACGACGTTCCTACAATGAGCAGTTCTTC
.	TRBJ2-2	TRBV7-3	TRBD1	CASGGKRTGDTGELFF	TGTGCCAGCGGCGGGAAGAGGACAGGGGACACCGGGGAGCTGTTTTTT
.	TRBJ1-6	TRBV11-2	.	CASSLDGTLSPLHF	TGTGCCAGCAGCTTAGATGGGACCCTTTCACCCCTCCACTTT
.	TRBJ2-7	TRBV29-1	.	CSVGVSRSREQYF	TGCAGCGTTGGGGTATCGCGTTCCCGGGAGCAGTACTTC
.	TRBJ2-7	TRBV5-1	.	CASSRTPTYEQYF	TGCGCCAGCAGCCGGACCCCTACCTACGAGCAGTACTTC
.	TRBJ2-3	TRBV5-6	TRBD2	CASSIGLAGVGDTQYF	TGTGCCAGCAGCATCGGACTAGCGGGAGTTGGAGATACGCAGTATTTT
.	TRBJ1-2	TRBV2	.	CASGGGYTF	TGTGCCAGCGGCGGAGGCTACACCTTC
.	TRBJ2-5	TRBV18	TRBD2	CASSQPGLAGGGETQYF	TGTGCCAGCTCACAACCGGGACTAGCGGGAGGCGGCGAGACCCAGTACTTC
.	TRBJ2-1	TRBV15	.	CATSRVPLVAHEGNNEQFF	TGTGCCACCAGCAGAGTTCCCCTGGTCGCTCACGAGGGGAACAATGAGCAGTTCTTC
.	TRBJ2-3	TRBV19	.	CASKWFGGRGLEDTQYF	TGTGCCAGTAAGTGGTTCGGCGGCAGGGGTTTGGAGGATACGCAGTATTTT
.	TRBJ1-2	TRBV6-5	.	CASSGDGGGGGYTF	TGTGCCAGCAGCGGAGACGGAGGCGGCGGTGGCTACACCTTC